Each of the 13 T cell receptor beta chains below was sequenced from the same sample in a study of OX40 agonist ivuxolimab in advanced cancers. The repertoire was sequenced with immunoSEQ multiplex PCR; TCRdb's copy has only in-frame clones and lacks some. This table holds more than 50,000 clones, about 83% found once. The sample in question was CD4+ or CD8+ T cells sorted from blood, obtained in a trial of the OX40 agonist ivuxolimab. These receptors were obtained from an adult with an advanced solid tumor such as melanoma, head and neck, liver or kidney cancer.

The chain recombines TRBV7-2 with TRBJ2-1; weak D call: TRBD2 (6 bases). This CDR3 is 14 amino acids long. V lost 7 bases, J lost 5 bases, and 15 bases lay in between. The germline V gene encodes CDR1 SGHTA and CDR2 FQGNSA. The CDR3, as DNA: TGTGCCAGCACTCGAGTGGCGGGGAACAATGAGCAGTTCTTC. Amino acid sequence: CASTRVAGNNEQFF. The full variable domain, rest sourced from reference TRBV7-2 and TRBJ2-1, is GAGVSQSPSNKVTEKGKDVELRCDPISGHTALYWYRQSLGQGLEFLIYFQGNSAPDKSGLPSDRFSAERTGGSVSTLTIQRTQQEDSAVYLCASTRVAGNNEQFFGPGTRLTVL.

The rearrangement joins TRBV19 to TRBJ1-3; no firm D call. In germline, CDR1 is LNHDA, CDR2 SQIVND (reference sequence). The length of the CDR3 is 15 residues. Trimming stripped 8 bases from V and 0 bases from J, with 14 bases between. The CDR3 DNA reads TGTGCCAGTTCTATACAAGACTTCTCTGGAAACACCATATATTTT. Its protein is CASSIQDFSGNTIYF.

The chain recombines TRBV29-1 with TRBJ1-2, with D possibly matching TRBD1 (6 bases). The CDR3 has 15 amino acids. Germline CDR1 and CDR2: SQVTM and ANQGSEA. V lost 8 bases and J 4 bases, leaving 23 bases between the germline ends. The DNA for the CDR3 is TGCAGCCCCACCCGGGGGGCAGGATCCGTCTATGGCTACACCTTC. Translation: CSPTRGAGSVYGYTF.

J is TRBJ1-6 and V is TRBV7-9, with a possible D match to TRBD1 (6 bases). Trimming removed 5 bases at V and 6 bases at J, with 14 bases between. Germline CDR1 is SEHNR and CDR2 is FQNEAQ (reference sequence). This CDR3 has 15 amino acids. The CDR3 nucleotides read TGTGCCAGCAGCCGTTCCGGGACACCTAATTCACCCCTCCACTTT. Its protein is CASSRSGTPNSPLHF.

This clone was seen only once. The rearrangement uses TRBV4-3 and TRBJ2-3; 9 bases are shared with TRBD1. Germline loops: CDR1 LGHNA, CDR2 YSLEER. The CDR3 is made up of 16 amino acids. With 5 bases clipped from V and 2 bases from J, the junction kept 8 bases outside the gene matches. The CDR3, as DNA: TGCGCCAGCAGCTTAGGGGACAGGGTTGACACAGATACGCAGTATTTT. Amino acids: CASSLGDRVDTDTQYF.

This clone was seen a single time. The CDR3 spells CASTLSEGRYEKLFF. The CDR3 DNA sequence: TGTGCCAGCACCCTCAGCGAGGGGCGGTATGAAAAACTGTTTTTT. The chain couples TRBV6-1 to TRBJ1-4; the D gene is possibly TRBD1 (5 bases). Trimming removed 7 bases from V and 6 bases from J, with 18 bases in between. The CDR3 extends over 15 amino acids. CDR1 is MNHNS, CDR2 SASEGT, per germline.

The rearrangement joins TRBV28 to TRBJ1-2, with D perhaps matching TRBD1 (5 bases). Germline assignment: CDR1 MDHEN and CDR2 SYDVKM. The CDR3 totals 12 residues. Deletions cut 5 bases from V and 7 bases from J, with 11 bases between. CDR3 in amino acids: CASSESGRGYTF. CDR3 bases: TGTGCCAGCAGTGAATCAGGGCGTGGCTACACCTTC.

The table lists this clone with a few counts. CDR3 protein: CAISETQRRAFF. Here the CDR3 DNA reads TGTGCCATCAGTGAGACTCAACGGAGGGCTTTCTTT. The chain recombines TRBV10-3 with TRBJ1-1; D unresolved. V dropped 2 bases and J dropped 11 bases, with 12 bases sitting between them. Germline V gene sequence: CDR1 ENHRY, CDR2 SYGVKD. The CDR3 totals 12 residues.

The rearrangement joins TRBV30 to TRBJ1-6; D unclear. Germline CDR1 and CDR2: GTSNPN and SVGIG (reference sequence). Trimming shortened V by 4 bases and J by 13 bases, and 17 bases separated the two germline ends. The CDR3 loop spans 13 amino acids. The CDR3 sequence: CAWKGDSRPPLHF. The CDR3 DNA sequence: TGTGCCTGGAAAGGCGATAGCCGACCCCCCCTCCACTTT.

This chain connects TRBV19 to TRBJ1-2; D call uncertain. CDR3 length: 14 residues. The V end lost 4 bases, the J end lost 2 bases, and 11 bases lay between the germline ends. Per germline, CDR1 LNHDA and CDR2 SQIVND (reference sequence). CDR3 sequence reads: CASSRGADNYGYTF. The CDR3 region has the DNA TGTGCCAGTAGTAGGGGAGCAGACAACTATGGCTACACCTTC. The full variable domain, in which reference TRBV19 and TRBJ1-2 provide the parts outside the CDR3, is DGGITQSPKYLFRKEGQNVTLSCEQNLNHDAMYWYRQDPGQGLRLIYYSQIVNDFQKGDIAEGYSVSREKKESFPLTVTSAQKNPTAFYLCASSRGADNYGYTFGSGTRLTVV.

The chain is built from TRBV28 and TRBJ1-4; D ambiguous. This CDR3 contains 14 residues. Germline CDR1 reads MDHEN; CDR2 reads SYDVKM. V shed 6 bases and J shed 3 bases, with 11 bases lying between them. The CDR3 bases are TGTGCCAGCAGCCGGGAACGGTCTAATGAAAAACTGTTTTTT. Its translation: CASSRERSNEKLFF.

In this sample, this clone turned up once. This sequence joins TRBV7-3 and TRBJ1-3, with D uncertain. The CDR3 is 13 amino acids. Germline V CDR1 and CDR2: SGHTA, FQGTGA. V was shortened by 0 bases and J by 4 bases, with 4 bases between the two germline ends. The CDR3: CASSLTLGNTIYF. The CDR3 DNA is TGTGCCAGCAGCTTAACCCTAGGAAACACCATATATTTT.

J is TRBJ1-1 and V is TRBV7-2, with D tentatively TRBD1 (6 bases). Per germline, CDR1 SGHTA and CDR2 FQGNSA. The germline V and J ends were trimmed by 4 bases and 4 bases, with 13 bases remaining between them. The CDR3 consists of 14 residues. The CDR3 reads CASSSGQSATEAFF. The CDR3 DNA follows: TGTGCCAGCAGCTCCGGACAGTCAGCCACTGAAGCTTTCTTT.